The rows below give T cell receptor beta chains drawn from one sample of a study of blood T cell repertoires in COVID-19. Measured with immunoSEQ multiplex PCR; TCRdb has only the in-frame clones, and not every one. The sample consists of under 300,000 clones, over 80% of them appearing once. Material: peripheral blood. These receptors all come from a human donor in a cohort sampled during active COVID-19. The CDR3 runs from the conserved cysteine through the conserved F or W. Fields, in order: V gene, J gene, D gene, clone size, CDR3 DNA, CDR3 protein. The D gene is left open where the match is weak. Where a row states a size, it is once, few, many or the class of an expanded clone; other rows omit it.

TRBV9	TRBJ2-7	-	-	TGTGCCAGCAGCGTGGGGGACTTCACCTACGAGCAGTACTTC	CASSVGDFTYEQYF
TRBV15	TRBJ1-4	TRBD1	many	TGTGCCACCAGCAGAGCTCGGACAGGGGGATTTTATCTGTTTTTT	CATSRARTGGFYLFF
TRBV5-1	TRBJ2-1	TRBD1	-	TGCGCCAGCAGCTTGGCCCGGGACAGGGGTAAGCAGTTCTTC	CASSLARDRGKQFF
TRBV5-8	TRBJ1-5	-	-	TGTGCCAGCAGCTTGGTAATATCGAATCAGCCCCAGCATTTT	CASSLVISNQPQHF
TRBV7-3	TRBJ2-2	-	-	TGTGCCAGCAGCTTAACTAGCGGTAACACCGGGGAGCTGTTTTTT	CASSLTSGNTGELFF
TRBV24-1	TRBJ2-1	TRBD2	few	TGTGCCACCAGTGATCGGGGGGGACCTTACAATGAGCAGTTCTTC	CATSDRGGPYNEQFF
TRBV5-1	TRBJ2-4	-	once	TGCGCCAGCAGCGCCCAGGCCTCAGAAAACATTCAGTACTTC	CASSAQASENIQYF
TRBV5-1	TRBJ2-7	-	-	TGCGCCAGCAGTCTGAATCACGGCTACGAGCAGTACTTC	CASSLNHGYEQYF
TRBV10-3	TRBJ1-1	-	few	TGTGCCAGCAGGGGACTAGAGACTGAAGCTTTCTTT	CASRGLETEAFF
TRBV19	TRBJ2-6	-	-	TGTGCCAGTAGTTCCGGGACACTAGACTCTGGGGCCAACGTCCTGACTTTC	CASSSGTLDSGANVLTF
TRBV5-1	TRBJ1-4	TRBD1	-	TGCGCCAGCAGCTTACAGGGGGTTAATGAAAAACTGTTTTTT	CASSLQGVNEKLFF
TRBV12-3/TRBV12-4	TRBJ1-4	-	-	TGTGCCAGCAGTTTTCATACTAATGAAAAACTGTTTTTT	CASSFHTNEKLFF
TRBV20-1	TRBJ1-2	TRBD1	-	TGCAGTGCTAGTGAGGGGACAGCAAACTATGGCTACACCTTC	CSASEGTANYGYTF
TRBV19	TRBJ2-1	TRBD2	once	TGTGCCAGTAGTATCTCAAGACTAGCGGGAGTCAATGAGCAGTTCTTC	CASSISRLAGVNEQFF
TRBV6-6	TRBJ2-5	-	few	TGTGCCACGACGGACCAGGGAGAGACCCAGTACTTC	CATTDQGETQYF
TRBV6-2/TRBV6-3	TRBJ1-1	-	-	TGTGCCAGCAGTTACGATTCCTCCAGGGGGAACACTGAAGCTTTCTTT	CASSYDSSRGNTEAFF
TRBV29-1	TRBJ2-3	-	-	TGCAGCGTTGATGAACAGGGATTGAATACGCAGTATTTT	CSVDEQGLNTQYF
TRBV4-2	TRBJ2-2	TRBD2	many	TGTGCCAGCAGCCAACTAGCGGGAGGTAACACCGGGGAGCTGTTTTTT	CASSQLAGGNTGELFF
TRBV3-1/TRBV3-2	TRBJ1-4	-	-	TGTGCCAGCAGCCAAGTTTTTTATCCTAATGAAAAACTGTTTTTT	CASSQVFYPNEKLFF
TRBV29-1	TRBJ1-1	TRBD1	many	TGCAGCATGAGACAGGGGAACACTGAAGCTTTCTTT	CSMRQGNTEAFF
TRBV7-2	TRBJ2-5	-	-	TGTGCCAGCAGCTTAGTGACTGTAGGTAGGACCCAGTACTTC	CASSLVTVGRTQYF
TRBV28	TRBJ2-7	-	-	TGTGCCAGCAGTCGCGGTGGGTCCGAGCAGTACTTC	CASSRGGSEQYF
TRBV29-1	TRBJ2-1	TRBD2	-	TGCAGCGTTGATTTCAGCGGGAATAGTGAGCAGTTCTTC	CSVDFSGNSEQFF
TRBV2	TRBJ1-5	TRBD1	-	TGTGCCAGCAGACGTTCCGCCGGGACAGGGGGCGATCAGCCCCAGCATTTT	CASRRSAGTGGDQPQHF
TRBV5-6	TRBJ2-1	-	once	TGTGCCAGCAGCTTGGCGGGGGAGCCAAACAATGAGCAGTTCTTC	CASSLAGEPNNEQFF
TRBV11-2	TRBJ2-2	-	-	TGTGCCAGCAGCCTCAGTGGGGAGCTGTTTTTT	CASSLSGELFF
TRBV12-3/TRBV12-4	TRBJ1-1	-	-	TGTGCCAGCAGACGTTACAGGGACACTGAAGCTTTCTTT	CASRRYRDTEAFF
TRBV7-2	TRBJ2-3	-	-	TGTGCCAGCAGCTTAAGCCTAGACCTCACAGATACGCAGTATTTT	CASSLSLDLTDTQYF
TRBV6-5	TRBJ2-3	TRBD1	-	TGTGCCAGCAGTTACTGGGGACAGAGCACAGATACGCAGTATTTT	CASSYWGQSTDTQYF
TRBV9	TRBJ1-4	TRBD1	-	TGTGCCAGCAGCCCCCGGGACAGGGGTAGCGAAAAACTGTTTTTT	CASSPRDRGSEKLFF
TRBV6-1	TRBJ2-7	TRBD2	-	TGTGCCAGCAGTGAAGCGCTAGCGGGTCAATCCTACGAGCAGTACTTC	CASSEALAGQSYEQYF
TRBV7-3	TRBJ1-2	TRBD1	-	TGTGCCAGCAGCCCCGGGACAGGCTATGGCTACACCTTC	CASSPGTGYGYTF
TRBV5-1	TRBJ2-3	-	-	TGCGCCAGCAGCTTGGGGTACGGCACTAACACAGATACGCAGTATTTT	CASSLGYGTNTDTQYF
TRBV28	TRBJ1-4	-	-	TGTGCCAGCACCCGGGGAAAAGGGAGGGCTGAAAAACTGTTTTTT	CASTRGKGRAEKLFF
TRBV28	TRBJ1-5	-	once	TGTGCCAGCACCCAGGGTAGCAAGCCCCAGCATTTT	CASTQGSKPQHF
TRBV19	TRBJ2-5	TRBD1	once	TGTGCCAGTAGTATGTGGGACAGGGAAGAGACCCAGTACTTC	CASSMWDREETQYF
TRBV7-6	TRBJ2-1	TRBD1	few	TGTGCCAGCAGCCGACAGGGGGCTTACAATGAGCAGTTCTTC	CASSRQGAYNEQFF
TRBV27	TRBJ1-1	-	-	TGTGCCAGCAGTTTATCCTTCGGGGGTCACACTGAAGCTTTCTTT	CASSLSFGGHTEAFF
TRBV11-2	TRBJ2-3	TRBD2	few	TGTGCCAGCAGCGGGACTAGCGGCACAGATACGCAGTATTTT	CASSGTSGTDTQYF
TRBV19	TRBJ2-6	-	once	TGTGCCAGTAAGGCGGGCTCTGGGGCCAACGTCCTGACTTTC	CASKAGSGANVLTF
TRBV28	TRBJ1-5	-	few	TGTGCCAGCAGTTTACTACAGGGAGCCTCCCTGCAGGATCCCCAGCATTTT	CASSLLQGASLQDPQHF
TRBV27	TRBJ2-6	TRBD2	-	TGTGCCAGCAGTGGTGGGGGGGCTGGGGCCAACGTCCTGACTTTC	CASSGGGAGANVLTF
TRBV18	TRBJ2-2	-	many	TGTGCCAGCTCACCCCTCACCGGGGAGCTGTTTTTT	CASSPLTGELFF
TRBV24-1	TRBJ2-1	TRBD2	-	TGTGCCACCAGTGAGACGACTAGCCCCTACAATGAGCAGTTCTTC	CATSETTSPYNEQFF
TRBV9	TRBJ2-3	-	-	TGTGCCAGCAGCGTAGCAACAGCTTCAGATACGCAGTATTTT	CASSVATASDTQYF
TRBV5-1	TRBJ1-1	-	-	TGCGCCAGCAGTGACAGCTTATCGAACACTGAAGCTTTCTTT	CASSDSLSNTEAFF
TRBV19	TRBJ2-3	TRBD1	-	TGTGCCAGTAGTATAGGACAGGGGGCACAGTATTTT	CASSIGQGAQYF
TRBV2	TRBJ1-1	TRBD1	-	TGTGCCAGCAGGCTCGTGGACAGGGTGTTCTCTGGGACTGAAGCTTTCTTT	CASRLVDRVFSGTEAFF
TRBV5-6	TRBJ1-4	TRBD1	once	TGTGCCAGCAGCTTGCTTGGACAGGGGGTGAATGAAAAACTGTTTTTT	CASSLLGQGVNEKLFF
TRBV3-1/TRBV3-2	TRBJ1-6	-	-	TGTGCCAGCAGCCAAGGGGAAGGGGGTTATTCACCCCTCCACTTT	CASSQGEGGYSPLHF
TRBV28	TRBJ1-6	-	-	TGTGCCAGCAGTTTAAGGTCGGGGCAGGGACTTAATTCACCCCTCCACTTT	CASSLRSGQGLNSPLHF
TRBV10-3	TRBJ1-1	TRBD1	-	TGTGCCATCAGCCGGGACAGGGGGAACACTGAAGCTTTCTTT	CAISRDRGNTEAFF
TRBV3-1/TRBV3-2	TRBJ2-2	-	once	TGTGCCAGCAGCCGGGCCAAGGAGCTGTTTTTT	CASSRAKELFF
TRBV18	TRBJ2-3	-	-	TGTGCCAGCTCACCAGGAGGCGCAGATACGCAGTATTTT	CASSPGGADTQYF
TRBV29-1	TRBJ2-3	TRBD1	-	TGCAGCGTTACCGACAGGGTCACAGATACGCAGTATTTT	CSVTDRVTDTQYF
TRBV9	TRBJ1-1	TRBD1	-	TGTGCCAGCAGCGTAGGGGGGACAGTCCGGGGAGGAGCTTTCTTT	CASSVGGTVRGGAFF